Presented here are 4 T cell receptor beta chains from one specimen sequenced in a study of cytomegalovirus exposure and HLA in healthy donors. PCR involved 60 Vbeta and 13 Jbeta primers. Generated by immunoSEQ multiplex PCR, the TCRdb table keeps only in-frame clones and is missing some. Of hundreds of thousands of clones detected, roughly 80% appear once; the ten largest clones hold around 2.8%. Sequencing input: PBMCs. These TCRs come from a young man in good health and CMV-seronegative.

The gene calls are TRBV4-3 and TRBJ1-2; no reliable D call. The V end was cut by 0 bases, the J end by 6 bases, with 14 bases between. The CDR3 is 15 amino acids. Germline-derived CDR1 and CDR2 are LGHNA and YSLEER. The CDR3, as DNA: TGCGCCAGCAGCCAAGAGTCTCGGGTTCTGGATGGCTACACCTTC. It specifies CASSQESRVLDGYTF.

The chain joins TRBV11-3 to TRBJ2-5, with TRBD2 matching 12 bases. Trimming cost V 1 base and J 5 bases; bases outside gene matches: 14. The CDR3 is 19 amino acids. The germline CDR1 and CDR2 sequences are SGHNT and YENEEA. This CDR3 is CASSLVSSASGGAKETQYF. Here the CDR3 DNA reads TGTGCCAGCAGCTTAGTTTCGTCGGCTAGCGGGGGGGCCAAGGAGACCCAGTACTTC.

CDR3 region: CASSSPGLAGNTQYF. DNA of the CDR3: TGTGCCAGCAGCTCGCCGGGACTAGCGGGGAATACGCAGTATTTT. This chain connects TRBV7-9 to TRBJ2-3; the match to TRBD2 covers 13 bases. The CDR3 runs to 15 residues. Per germline, CDR1 SEHNR and CDR2 FQNEAQ (reference sequence). V lost 4 bases to trimming and J lost 7 bases; unmatched junction nucleotides: 5.

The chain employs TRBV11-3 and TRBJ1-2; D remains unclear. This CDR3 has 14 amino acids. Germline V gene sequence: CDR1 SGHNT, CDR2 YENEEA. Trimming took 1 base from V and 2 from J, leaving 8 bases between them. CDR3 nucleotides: TGTGCCAGCAGCTTAGCTTCGGGGAACTATGGCTACACCTTC. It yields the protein CASSLASGNYGYTF. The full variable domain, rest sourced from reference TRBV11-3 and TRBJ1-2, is EAGVVQSPRYKIIEKKQPVAFWCNPISGHNTLYWYLQNLGQGPELLIRYENEEAVDDSQLPKDRFSAERLKGVDSTLKIQPAELGDSAVYLCASSLASGNYGYTFGSGTRLTVV.